The present TCR beta chain was sequenced within a study of a mutant IDH1 vaccine in newly diagnosed glioma. This clone was counted a single time. Its target is not known. Time point denoted: week 47, end of study. All doses held 300 ug of mutant IDH1 20-mer peptide, with topical imiquimod. Sequenced by immunoSEQ multiplex PCR; TCRdb stores in-frame clones only, minus some. The top ten clones hold 2.2% of a sample with roughly 32,000 clones, roughly 89% of them seen once. V was trimmed by 10 bases and J by 6 bases, leaving 19 bases between them. This CDR3 region has 14 residues. Germline CDR1 is MDHEN and CDR2 is SYDVKM.

V is TRBV28 and J is TRBJ1-5; D uncertain. Sample: PBMCs, taken from a glioma patient whose treatment included an IDH1 peptide vaccine. This receptor was taken from a man aged 40-49 years with glioma. DNA for the CDR3: TGTGCCACCTTGGACCTATCAGGCGGTCAGCCCCAGCATTTT. Protein sequence: CATLDLSGGQPQHF.